The 19 T cell receptor beta chains given below trace back to one sample, sequenced in a study of blood T cell repertoires in COVID-19. Profiled with immunoSEQ multiplex PCR; TCRdb holds only in-frame clones, not every one. The table has fewer than 200,000 clones, about 86% seen once; the top ten hold about 20%. Sequenced sample: peripheral blood. Every receptor here comes from a man between 65 and 80 years old with active or convalescent COVID-19.

The CDR3 protein is CASSARQYSGNTIYF. CDR3 DNA: TGTGCCAGCAGCGCCCGACAGTACTCTGGAAACACCATATATTTT. This chain joins TRBV7-2 and TRBJ1-3, with D perhaps TRBD1 (5 bases). The germline V gene has CDR1 SGHTA and CDR2 FQGNSA. This CDR3 is built from 15 residues. Trimming pared 5 bases from V and 0 bases from J, leaving 11 bases between.

The CDR3 nucleotides are TGCGCCAGCAGGGATCTAGCGGGAGTTCAAGAGACCCAGTACTTC. Protein: CASRDLAGVQETQYF. The chain recombines TRBV5-1 with TRBJ2-5, with 10 nucleotides matching TRBD2. From germline, CDR1 is SGHRS and CDR2 YFSETQ. The trim removed 5 bases at V and 2 bases at J, leaving 6 bases unmatched. This CDR3 spans 15 amino acids.

The V call is TRBV6-5, the J call TRBJ1-2; D uncertain. The CDR3 is 16 residues long. The V and J ends lost 0 bases and 6 bases respectively, with 17 bases between them. In germline, CDR1 is MNHEY, CDR2 SVGAGI. DNA for the CDR3: TGTGCCAGCAGTTACTCGATGACGAAACAGCCGAATGGCTACACCTTC. Its protein is CASSYSMTKQPNGYTF.

V gene TRBV19 combines with J gene TRBJ1-1, with 7 bases identical to TRBD1. This CDR3 is built from 17 residues. Germline V gene lookup returns CDR1 LNHDA and CDR2 SQIVND (reference sequence). The V gene end was trimmed by 4 bases and the J gene end by 0 bases; junction bases not matched to a gene: 11. The CDR3 nucleotides read TGTGCCAGTAGTACAGACAGGGAAGGAAGAATGAACACTGAAGCTTTCTTT. Translating it yields CASSTDREGRMNTEAFF.

The V and J genes are TRBV28 and TRBJ1-5; D possibly corresponds to TRBD1 (6 bases). The CDR3 loop spans 15 amino acids. V lost 6 bases and J 5 bases, leaving 17 bases between the germline ends. Per the germline V gene, CDR1 is MDHEN and CDR2 is SYDVKM. CDR3 sequence reads: CASRTDRQADQPQHF. In DNA, the CDR3 is TGTGCCAGCAGGACAGACCGACAGGCTGATCAGCCCCAGCATTTT.

The chain uses TRBV25-1 and TRBJ2-1, with TRBD1 identical over 9 bases. The CDR3 has 13 residues. Germline V lookup: CDR1 MGHDK, CDR2 SYGVNS. Germline trimming cut 6 bases from V and 6 bases from J; bases unmatched to any gene: 3. CDR3: CASSGQGFNEQFF. As DNA, the CDR3 is TGTGCCAGCAGCGGACAGGGGTTCAATGAGCAGTTCTTC.

The chain combines TRBV7-2 with TRBJ1-4; no clear D gene. This CDR3 has 17 residues. The germline gives CDR1 SGHTA, CDR2 FQGNSA. V shed 5 bases and J shed 0 bases, with 16 bases lying between them. CDR3 protein: CASSPESLLATNEKLFF. CDR3 bases: TGTGCCAGCAGCCCCGAGTCCCTACTTGCAACTAATGAAAAACTGTTTTTT.

V is TRBV12-3 or TRBV12-4 and J is TRBJ1-2; 7 positions agree with TRBD1. The trim removed 6 bases at V and 10 bases at J, leaving 2 bases unmatched. The length of the CDR3 is 10 residues. The CDR3 loop is CASRGQNYTF. CDR3 nucleotides: TGTGCCAGCAGGGGACAGAACTACACCTTC.

The rearrangement links TRBV7-8 to TRBJ2-7, with 7 bases that match TRBD2. The CDR3 totals 18 residues. The V and J ends lost 1 base and 1 base, in that order; junction bases with no gene match: 13. Germline CDR1 SGHVS, CDR2 FQNEAQ. The CDR3 protein is CASSLVDGGTKYSYEQYF. The CDR3, as DNA: TGTGCCAGCAGCTTAGTTGATGGGGGGACTAAATATTCCTACGAGCAGTACTTC.

This chain links TRBV6-5 with TRBJ1-2; 10 nucleotides agree with TRBD1. This CDR3 region has 15 residues. In germline, CDR1 is MNHEY, CDR2 SVGAGI. Trimming at V came to 3 bases and at J to 7 bases, leaving 8 bases not matched to a gene. CDR3: CASSYTGTGDGGYTF. The CDR3 region has the DNA TGTGCCAGCAGTTATACCGGGACAGGGGATGGTGGCTACACCTTC.

The rearrangement links TRBV19 to TRBJ2-3; 9 positions match TRBD2. The ends lost 4 bases at V and 4 bases at J; junction bases unmatched: 3. Germline V gene data show CDR1 as LNHDA and CDR2 as SQIVND (reference sequence). The CDR3 runs to 14 residues. The CDR3 coding sequence is TGTGCCAGTAGTAAGGTAGCGGGAGCAGATACGCAGTATTTT. Protein sequence: CASSKVAGADTQYF.

The V gene is TRBV7-2, the J gene TRBJ1-3; D perhaps matches TRBD1 (6 bases). The V end lost 6 bases, the J end lost 6 bases, and 18 bases lay between the germline ends. The germline V gene has CDR1 SGHTA and CDR2 FQGNSA. The CDR3 runs 15 residues. The CDR3 loop is CASSHQQGRANTIYF. For the CDR3, the DNA is TGTGCCAGCAGTCACCAACAGGGTCGTGCAAACACCATATATTTT.

This sequence joins TRBV4-1 and TRBJ2-7, with no clear D. Germline V gives CDR1 MGHRA, CDR2 YSYEKL. This CDR3 has 16 amino acids. Trimming cost V 0 bases and J 3 bases, with 15 bases left between them. DNA of the CDR3: TGCGCCAGCAGCCAAGATAACGTAGCCTCGGTCTACGAGCAGTACTTC. It encodes CASSQDNVASVYEQYF.

V is TRBV14 and J is TRBJ1-2, with 9 positions matching TRBD1. J gave up 5 bases and V 2 bases, and 3 bases lay outside the gene matches. Germline CDR1 reads SGHDN; CDR2 reads FVKESK. The CDR3 covers 14 residues. The CDR3 DNA follows: TGTGCCAGCAGCCAAACCGGGACAGGGTATGGCTACACCTTC. This sequence encodes CASSQTGTGYGYTF. Full variable domain (outside the CDR3, taken from reference TRBV14 and TRBJ1-2): EAGVTQFPSHSVIEKGQTVTLRCDPISGHDNLYWYRRVMGKEIKFLLHFVKESKQDESGMPNNRFLAERTGGTYSTLKVQPAELEDSGVYFCASSQTGTGYGYTFGSGTRLTVV.

The rearrangement uses TRBV5-8 and TRBJ2-7; TRBD1 might be the D (6 bases). V was trimmed by 9 bases and J by 6 bases, leaving 19 bases between them. The CDR3 contains 13 residues. From germline, CDR1 is SGHTS and CDR2 YDEGEE. The CDR3 nucleotides read TGTGCCACTGTTGGGCCAGGGGAGCGCGAGCAGTACTTC. Translating it yields CATVGPGEREQYF.

V usage is TRBV18 and J usage is TRBJ2-7; D may be TRBD1 (5 bases). CDR3 size: 15 residues. Germline V gene sequence: CDR1 KGHSH, CDR2 LQKENI. Trimming took off 0 bases at V and 5 bases at J, with 14 bases between the two ends. CDR3 sequence (DNA): TGTGCCAGCTCACCACCGTCCAGGGTTGGCGACGAGCAGTACTTC. Translating it yields CASSPPSRVGDEQYF.

This chain connects TRBV9 to TRBJ1-2, with 8 bases aligning to TRBD1. The CDR3 contains 18 residues. Germline assignment: CDR1 SGDLS and CDR2 YYNGEE. The V and J ends lost 3 bases and 4 bases, in that order; junction bases with no gene match: 17. The CDR3 spells CASSGLTRTGWIGYGYTF. The CDR3 bases are TGTGCCAGCAGCGGACTAACCCGGACAGGGTGGATAGGCTATGGCTACACCTTC. Filled out from reference TRBV9 and TRBJ1-2, the complete variable domain reads DSGVTQTPKHLITATGQRVTLRCSPRSGDLSVYWYQQSLDQGLQFLIQYYNGEERAKGNILERFSAQQFPDLHSELNLSSLELGDSALYFCASSGLTRTGWIGYGYTFGSGTRLTVV.

V gene TRBV6-5 combines with J gene TRBJ1-4; tentatively, D is TRBD1 (6 bases). This CDR3 contains 16 residues. Trimming left V 2 bases short and J 7 bases short, with 17 bases between. Germline loops: CDR1 MNHEY, CDR2 SVGAGI. The DNA of the CDR3 is TGTGCCAGCAGTTACCGGGACACCGGAAGGCTTGAAAAACTGTTTTTT. It encodes CASSYRDTGRLEKLFF.

J is TRBJ1-1 and V is TRBV30, with a tentative D call TRBD1 (6 bases). The CDR3 contains 16 residues. Germline assignment: CDR1 GTSNPN and CDR2 SVGIG (reference sequence). Trimming took off 8 bases at V and 3 bases at J, with 25 bases between the two ends. The chain's CDR3 is CATRTARMRGDTEAFF. The DNA of the CDR3 is TGTGCCACCCGGACAGCCCGGATGAGAGGAGACACTGAAGCTTTCTTT.